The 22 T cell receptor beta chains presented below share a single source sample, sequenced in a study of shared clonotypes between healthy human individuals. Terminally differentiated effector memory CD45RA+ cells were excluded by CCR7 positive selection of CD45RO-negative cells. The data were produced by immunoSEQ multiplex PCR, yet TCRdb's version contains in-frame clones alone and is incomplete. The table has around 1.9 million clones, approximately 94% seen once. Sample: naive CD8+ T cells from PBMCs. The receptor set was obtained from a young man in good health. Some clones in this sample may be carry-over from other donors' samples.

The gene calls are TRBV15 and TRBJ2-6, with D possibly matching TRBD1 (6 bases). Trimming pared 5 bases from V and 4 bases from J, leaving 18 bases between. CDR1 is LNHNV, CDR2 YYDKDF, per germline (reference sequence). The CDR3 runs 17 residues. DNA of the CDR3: TGTGCCACCAGCCGAACAGGGTCCGTGTGGGGGGCCAACGTCCTGACTTTC. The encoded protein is CATSRTGSVWGANVLTF.

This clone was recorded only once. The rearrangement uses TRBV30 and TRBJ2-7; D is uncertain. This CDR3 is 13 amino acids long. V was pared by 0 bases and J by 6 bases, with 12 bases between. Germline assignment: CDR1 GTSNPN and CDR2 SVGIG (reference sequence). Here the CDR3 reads CAWSVGVGSEQYF. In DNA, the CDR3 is TGTGCCTGGAGTGTAGGTGTGGGCTCCGAGCAGTACTTC.

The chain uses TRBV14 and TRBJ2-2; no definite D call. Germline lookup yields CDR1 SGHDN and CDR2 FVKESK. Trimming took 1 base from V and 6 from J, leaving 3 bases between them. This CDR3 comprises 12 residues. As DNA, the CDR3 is TGTGCCAGCAGCCAAGTATCCGGGGAGCTGTTTTTT. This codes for CASSQVSGELFF.

The CDR3 protein is CASSWSSGKIHYEQYF. DNA for the CDR3: TGTGCCAGCAGTTGGTCTAGCGGGAAGATCCACTACGAGCAGTACTTC. V usage is TRBV27 and J usage is TRBJ2-7; TRBD2 matches at 9 bases. The trim removed 4 bases at V and 3 bases at J, leaving 10 bases unmatched. Germline V gene lookup returns CDR1 MNHEY and CDR2 SMNVEV (reference sequence). The CDR3 length is 16 residues.

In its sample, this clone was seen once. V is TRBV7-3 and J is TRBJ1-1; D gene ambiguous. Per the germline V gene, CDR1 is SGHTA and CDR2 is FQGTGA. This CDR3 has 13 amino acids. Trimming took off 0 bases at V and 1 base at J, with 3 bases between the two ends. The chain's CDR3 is CASSLTQNTEAFF. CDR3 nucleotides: TGTGCCAGCAGCTTAACGCAGAACACTGAAGCTTTCTTT.

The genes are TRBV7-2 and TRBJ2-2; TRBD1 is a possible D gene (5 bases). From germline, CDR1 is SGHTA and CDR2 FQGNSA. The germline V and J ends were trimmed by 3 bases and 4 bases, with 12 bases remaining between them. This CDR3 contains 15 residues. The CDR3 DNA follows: TGTGCCAGCAGCTTGTACAGGACCCCCACCGGGGAGCTGTTTTTT. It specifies CASSLYRTPTGELFF.

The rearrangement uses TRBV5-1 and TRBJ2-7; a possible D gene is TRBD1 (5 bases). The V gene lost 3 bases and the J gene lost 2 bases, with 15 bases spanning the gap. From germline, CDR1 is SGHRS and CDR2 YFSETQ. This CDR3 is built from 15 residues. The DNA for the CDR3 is TGCGCCAGCAGCTCGGTCTGGGGCGAGACCTACGAGCAGTACTTC. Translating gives CASSSVWGETYEQYF. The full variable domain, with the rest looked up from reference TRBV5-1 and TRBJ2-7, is KAGVTQTPRYLIKTRGQQVTLSCSPISGHRSVSWYQQTPGQGLQFLFEYFSETQRNKGNFPGRFSGRQFSNSRSEMNVSTLELGDSALYLCASSSVWGETYEQYFGPGTRLTVT.

The CDR3 here is CANIRRAVTSGNTIYF. The CDR3 DNA is TGTGCCAACATACGCAGGGCGGTAACTTCTGGAAACACCATATATTTT. The chain carries TRBV2 and TRBJ1-3, with D possibly TRBD1 on 5 matching bases. The germline gives CDR1 SNHLY, CDR2 FYNNEI. The CDR3 spans 16 residues. With 10 bases removed from V and 1 base from J, the gap between germline ends came to 20 bases.

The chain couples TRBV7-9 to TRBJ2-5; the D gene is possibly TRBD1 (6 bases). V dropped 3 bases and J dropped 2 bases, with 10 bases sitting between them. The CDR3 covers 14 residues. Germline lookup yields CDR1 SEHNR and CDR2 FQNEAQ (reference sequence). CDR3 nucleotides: TGTGCCAGCAGCTTCCTAGGACAGCAAGAGACCCAGTACTTC. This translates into CASSFLGQQETQYF.

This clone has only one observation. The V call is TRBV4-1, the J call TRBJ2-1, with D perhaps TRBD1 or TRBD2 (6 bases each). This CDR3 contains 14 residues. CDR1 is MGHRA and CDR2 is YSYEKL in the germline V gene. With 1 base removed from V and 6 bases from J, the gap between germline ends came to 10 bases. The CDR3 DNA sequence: TGCGCCAGCAGCCAAGGGGGGGCCCGCAATGAGCAGTTCTTC. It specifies CASSQGGARNEQFF.

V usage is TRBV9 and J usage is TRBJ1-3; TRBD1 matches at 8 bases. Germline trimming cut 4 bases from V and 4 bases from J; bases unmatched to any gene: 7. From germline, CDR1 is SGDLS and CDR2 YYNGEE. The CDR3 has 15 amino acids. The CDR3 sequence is CASSPRGLVGNTIYF. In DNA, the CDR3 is TGTGCCAGCAGCCCCAGGGGGCTAGTCGGAAACACCATATATTTT.

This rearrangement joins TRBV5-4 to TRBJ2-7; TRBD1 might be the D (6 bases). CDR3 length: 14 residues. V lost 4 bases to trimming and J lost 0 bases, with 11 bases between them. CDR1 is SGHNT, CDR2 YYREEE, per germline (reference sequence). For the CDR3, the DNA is TGTGCCAGCAGCGTCCGGACAGACTCCTACGAGCAGTACTTC. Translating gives CASSVRTDSYEQYF.

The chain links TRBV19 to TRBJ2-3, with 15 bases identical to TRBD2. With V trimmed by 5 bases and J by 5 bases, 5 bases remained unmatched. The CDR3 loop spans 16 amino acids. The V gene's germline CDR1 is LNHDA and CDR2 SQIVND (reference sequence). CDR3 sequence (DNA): TGTGCCAGTAGTCTTTTGGGACTAGCGGGAGGAGATACGCAGTATTTT. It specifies CASSLLGLAGGDTQYF.

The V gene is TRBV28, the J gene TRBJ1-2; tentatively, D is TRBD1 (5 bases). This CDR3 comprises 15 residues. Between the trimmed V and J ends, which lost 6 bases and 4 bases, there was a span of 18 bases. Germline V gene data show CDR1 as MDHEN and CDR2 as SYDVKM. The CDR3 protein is CASSSSRDRPYGYTF. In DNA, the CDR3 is TGTGCCAGCAGCTCATCCCGGGACCGACCCTATGGCTACACCTTC.

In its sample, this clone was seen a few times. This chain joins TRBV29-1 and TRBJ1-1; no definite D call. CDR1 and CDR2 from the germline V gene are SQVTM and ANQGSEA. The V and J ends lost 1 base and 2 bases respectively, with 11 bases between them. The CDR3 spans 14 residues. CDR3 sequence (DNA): TGCAGCGTTGAAGCCTCAAAGGTCAACACTGAAGCTTTCTTT. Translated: CSVEASKVNTEAFF. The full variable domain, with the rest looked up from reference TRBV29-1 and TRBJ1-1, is SAVISQKPSRDICQRGTSLTIQCQVDSQVTMMFWYRQQPGQSLTLIATANQGSEATYESGFVIDKFPISRPNLTFSTLTVSNMSPEDSSIYLCSVEASKVNTEAFFGQGTRLTVV.

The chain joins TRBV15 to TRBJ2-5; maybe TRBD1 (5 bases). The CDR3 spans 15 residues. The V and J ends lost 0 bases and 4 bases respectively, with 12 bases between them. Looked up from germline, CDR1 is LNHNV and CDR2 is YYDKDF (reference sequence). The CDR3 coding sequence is TGTGCCACCAGCAGAGACCCCCAGGGTGGAGAGACCCAGTACTTC. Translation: CATSRDPQGGETQYF. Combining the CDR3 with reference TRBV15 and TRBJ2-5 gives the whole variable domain DAMVIQNPRYQVTQFGKPVTLSCSQTLNHNVMYWYQQKSSQAPKLLFHYYDKDFNNEADTPDNFQSRRPNTSFCFLDIRSPGLGDTAMYLCATSRDPQGGETQYFGPGTRLLVL.

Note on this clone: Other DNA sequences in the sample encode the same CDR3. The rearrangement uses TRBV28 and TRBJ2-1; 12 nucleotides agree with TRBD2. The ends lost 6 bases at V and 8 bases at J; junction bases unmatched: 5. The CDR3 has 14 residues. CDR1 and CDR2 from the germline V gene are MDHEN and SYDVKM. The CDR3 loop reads CASSLAGGPDEQFF. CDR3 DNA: TGTGCCAGCAGCCTAGCGGGAGGGCCGGATGAGCAGTTCTTC.

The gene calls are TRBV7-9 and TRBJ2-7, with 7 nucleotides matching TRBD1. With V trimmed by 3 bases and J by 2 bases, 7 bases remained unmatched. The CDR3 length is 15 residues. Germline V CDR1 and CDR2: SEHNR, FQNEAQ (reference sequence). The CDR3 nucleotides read TGTGCCAGCAGCTTTGGGACAGCTACTCCCTACGAGCAGTACTTC. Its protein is CASSFGTATPYEQYF.

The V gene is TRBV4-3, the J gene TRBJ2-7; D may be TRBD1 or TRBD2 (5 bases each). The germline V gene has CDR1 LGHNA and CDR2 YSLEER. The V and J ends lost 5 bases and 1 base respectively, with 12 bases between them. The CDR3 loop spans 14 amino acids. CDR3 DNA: TGCGCCAGCAGCATCGGGACCAAGTCCTACGAGCAGTACTTC. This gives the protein CASSIGTKSYEQYF.

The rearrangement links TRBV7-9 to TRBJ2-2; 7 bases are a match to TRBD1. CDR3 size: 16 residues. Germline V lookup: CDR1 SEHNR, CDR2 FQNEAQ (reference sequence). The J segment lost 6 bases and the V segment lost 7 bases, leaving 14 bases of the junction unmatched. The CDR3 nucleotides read TGTGCCAGCACTCTGCGCGAGGGGGCATGGGCCGGGGAGCTGTTTTTT. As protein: CASTLREGAWAGELFF.

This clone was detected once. The CDR3 region has the DNA TGCGCCAGCAGCCAAGATATCCCTAGCGGCCACGAGCAGTACTTC. Protein: CASSQDIPSGHEQYF. The rearrangement uses TRBV4-3 and TRBJ2-7; 7 nucleotides match TRBD2. Germline V lookup: CDR1 LGHNA, CDR2 YSLEER. This CDR3 region has 15 residues. The V gene end was trimmed by 0 bases and the J gene end by 5 bases; junction bases not matched to a gene: 7.

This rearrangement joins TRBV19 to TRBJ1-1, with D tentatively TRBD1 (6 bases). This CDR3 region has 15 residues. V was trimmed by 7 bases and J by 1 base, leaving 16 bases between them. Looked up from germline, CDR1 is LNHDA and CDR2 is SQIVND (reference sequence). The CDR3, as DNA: TGTGCCAGTACCGTAACAGGGATCGGGAACACTGAAGCTTTCTTT. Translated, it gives CASTVTGIGNTEAFF.